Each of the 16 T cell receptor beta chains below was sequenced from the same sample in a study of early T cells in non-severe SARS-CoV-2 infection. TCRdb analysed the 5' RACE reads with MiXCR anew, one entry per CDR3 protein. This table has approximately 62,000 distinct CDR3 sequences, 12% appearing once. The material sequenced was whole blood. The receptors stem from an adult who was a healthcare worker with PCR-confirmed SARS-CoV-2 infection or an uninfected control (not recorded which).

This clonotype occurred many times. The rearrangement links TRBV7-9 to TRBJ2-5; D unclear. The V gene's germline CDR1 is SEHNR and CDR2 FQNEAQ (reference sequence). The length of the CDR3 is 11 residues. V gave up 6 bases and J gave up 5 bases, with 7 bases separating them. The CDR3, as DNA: TGTGCCAGCAGTTATTATGAGACCCAGTACTTC. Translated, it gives CASSYYETQYF.

The CDR3 here is CASSPGGTSTDTQYF. CDR3 coding DNA: TGTGCCAGCAGCCCGGGCGGGACTAGCACAGATACGCAGTATTTT. This chain links TRBV5-4 with TRBJ2-3; D might be TRBD2 (6 bases). This CDR3 contains 15 residues. Germline V gene data show CDR1 as SGHNT and CDR2 as YYREEE (reference sequence). V gave up 4 bases and J gave up 0 bases, with 12 bases separating them.

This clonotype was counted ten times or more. The CDR3 region is CASGTSGRYEQYF. CDR3 nucleotide sequence: TGTGCCAGCGGGACTAGCGGTCGCTACGAGCAGTACTTC. V and J are TRBV6-5 and TRBJ2-7, with TRBD2 matching over 11 bases. The CDR3 sequence is 13 residues long. Trimming took 8 bases from V and 3 from J; bases not matched to a gene: 3. Germline CDR1 MNHEY, CDR2 SVGAGI.

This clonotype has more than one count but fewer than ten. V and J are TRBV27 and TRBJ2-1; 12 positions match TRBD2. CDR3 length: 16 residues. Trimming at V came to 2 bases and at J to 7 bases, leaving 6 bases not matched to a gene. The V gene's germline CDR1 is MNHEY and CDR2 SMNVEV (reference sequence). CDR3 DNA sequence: TGTGCCAGCAGTTTAAATCCTAGCGGGAGGGGGAATGAGCAGTTCTTC. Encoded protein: CASSLNPSGRGNEQFF.

The CDR3 sequence is CASARGEGSTDTQYF. CDR3 coding DNA: TGTGCCAGCGCACGAGGGGAGGGGAGCACAGATACGCAGTATTTT. The chain couples TRBV6-1 to TRBJ2-3, with 7 bases matching TRBD2. The CDR3 has 15 residues. Per germline, CDR1 MNHNS and CDR2 SASEGT. Trimming removed 8 bases from V and 0 bases from J; junction bases left unmatched: 8.

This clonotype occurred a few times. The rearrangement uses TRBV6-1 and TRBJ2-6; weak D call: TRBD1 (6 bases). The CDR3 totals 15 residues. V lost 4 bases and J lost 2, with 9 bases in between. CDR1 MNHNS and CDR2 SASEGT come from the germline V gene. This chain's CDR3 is CASSVDRTGANVLTF. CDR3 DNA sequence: TGTGCCAGCAGTGTTGACAGGACTGGGGCCAACGTCCTGACTTTC.

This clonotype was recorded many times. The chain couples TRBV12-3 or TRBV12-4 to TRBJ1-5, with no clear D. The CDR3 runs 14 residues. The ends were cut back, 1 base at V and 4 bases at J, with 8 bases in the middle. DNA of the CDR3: TGTGCCAGCAGTTTAGGACCAGCGAATCAGCCCCAGCATTTT. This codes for CASSLGPANQPQHF.

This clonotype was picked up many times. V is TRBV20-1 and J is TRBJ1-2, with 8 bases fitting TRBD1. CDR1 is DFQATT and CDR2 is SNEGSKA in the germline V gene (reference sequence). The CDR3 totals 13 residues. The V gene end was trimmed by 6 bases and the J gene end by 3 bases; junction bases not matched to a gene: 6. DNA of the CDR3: TGCAGTGCCCCCGGACAGGGCCACTATGGCTACACCTTC. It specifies CSAPGQGHYGYTF.

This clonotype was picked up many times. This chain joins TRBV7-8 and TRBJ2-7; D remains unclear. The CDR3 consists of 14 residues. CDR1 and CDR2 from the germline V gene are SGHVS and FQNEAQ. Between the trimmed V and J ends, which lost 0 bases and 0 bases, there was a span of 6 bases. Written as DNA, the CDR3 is TGTGCCAGCAGCTTAGCGTCTAGCTCCTACGAGCAGTACTTC. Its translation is CASSLASSSYEQYF.

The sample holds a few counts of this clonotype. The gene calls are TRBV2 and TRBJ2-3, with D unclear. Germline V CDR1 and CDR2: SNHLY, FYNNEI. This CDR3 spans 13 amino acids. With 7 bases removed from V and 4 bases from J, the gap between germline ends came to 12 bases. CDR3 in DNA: TGTGCCAGCACCCTGGAGTGGGCAGATACGCAGTATTTT. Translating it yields CASTLEWADTQYF. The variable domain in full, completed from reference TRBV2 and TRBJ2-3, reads EPEVTQTPSHQVTQMGQEVILRCVPISNHLYFYWYRQILGQKVEFLVSFYNNEISEKSEIFDDQFSVERPDGSNFTLKIRSTKLEDSAMYFCASTLEWADTQYFGPGTRLTVL.

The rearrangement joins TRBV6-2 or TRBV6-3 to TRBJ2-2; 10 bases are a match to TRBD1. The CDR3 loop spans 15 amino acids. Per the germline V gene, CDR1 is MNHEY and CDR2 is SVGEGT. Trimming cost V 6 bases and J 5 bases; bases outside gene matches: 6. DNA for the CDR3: TGTGCCAGCAGCATGACAGGGGGCCGGACCGGGGAGCTGTTTTTT. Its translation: CASSMTGGRTGELFF.

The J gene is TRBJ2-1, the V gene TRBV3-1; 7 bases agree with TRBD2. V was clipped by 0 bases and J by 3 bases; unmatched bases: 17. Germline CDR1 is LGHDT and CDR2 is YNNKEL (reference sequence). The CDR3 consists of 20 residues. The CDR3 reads CASSQERLEGRAQIYNEQFF. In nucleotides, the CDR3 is TGTGCCAGCAGCCAAGAGCGACTCGAAGGGAGGGCCCAAATCTACAATGAGCAGTTCTTC.

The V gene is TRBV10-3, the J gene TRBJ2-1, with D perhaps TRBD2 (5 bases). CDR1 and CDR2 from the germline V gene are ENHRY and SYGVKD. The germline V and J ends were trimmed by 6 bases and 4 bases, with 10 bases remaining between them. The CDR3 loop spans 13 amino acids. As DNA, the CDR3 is TGTGCCATCAGGGAGGCCGAATACAATGAGCAGTTCTTC. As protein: CAIREAEYNEQFF.

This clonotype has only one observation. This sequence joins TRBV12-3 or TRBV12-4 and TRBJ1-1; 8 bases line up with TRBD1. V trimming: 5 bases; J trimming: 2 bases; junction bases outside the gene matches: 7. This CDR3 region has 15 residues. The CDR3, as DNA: TGTGCCAGCAGTCGAAACCCAGGGGGCAACACTGAAGCTTTCTTT. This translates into CASSRNPGGNTEAFF.

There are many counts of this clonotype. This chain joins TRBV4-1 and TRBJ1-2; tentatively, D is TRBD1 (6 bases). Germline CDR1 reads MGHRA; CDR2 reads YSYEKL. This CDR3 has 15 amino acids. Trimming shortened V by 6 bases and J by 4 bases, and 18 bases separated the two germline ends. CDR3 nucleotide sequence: TGCGCCAGCAGTCCGAACAGGGCGGGCGCCTATGGCTACACCTTC. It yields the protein CASSPNRAGAYGYTF.

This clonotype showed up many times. DNA of the CDR3: TGTGCCAGCAGCCCCAGGACAGGGACTGAAAAACTGTTTTTT. It yields the protein CASSPRTGTEKLFF. The rearrangement joins TRBV27 to TRBJ1-4, with 8 bases fitting TRBD1. Germline loops: CDR1 MNHEY, CDR2 SMNVEV (reference sequence). Trimming cost V 6 bases and J 7 bases; bases outside gene matches: 7. The CDR3 has 14 amino acids. Full variable domain (remainder filled in from reference TRBV27 and TRBJ1-4): EAQVTQNPRYLITVTGKKLTVTCSQNMNHEYMSWYRQDPGLGLRQIYYSMNVEVTDKGDVPEGYKVSRKEKRNFPLILESPSPNQTSLYFCASSPRTGTEKLFFGSGTQLSVL.